A selection of T cell receptor beta chains follows, all from one sample in a study of blood T cell repertoires in COVID-19. The method was immunoSEQ multiplex PCR; TCRdb's version includes in-frame clones alone and lacks a portion of them. There are over 200,000 clones in the sample; about nine tenths occur only once, and less than 3% lies in the top ten. Input material: peripheral blood. All receptors derive from a woman aged 55-69 years with acute or convalescent COVID-19. The CDR3 runs from the conserved cysteine through the conserved F or W. D genes are given only for firm matches. Not every row has a clone size; where given, it reads once, few, many or a size class.

NA TRBJ2-7 TRBV10-3 NA TGTGCCATCAGTGAGTCGGGGCTCTCCGGGGAGCAGTACTTC CAISESGLSGEQYF
NA TRBJ2-1 TRBV19 TRBD2 TGTGCCAGTAGTATGTTGAGACTAGCGGGAGCTGGAGAGCAGTTCTTC CASSMLRLAGAGEQFF
NA TRBJ2-5 TRBV5-1 TRBD2 TGCGCCAGCAGCCCTACTAGCGGGGTAGAGACCCAGTACTTC CASSPTSGVETQYF
NA TRBJ1-1 TRBV27 TRBD1 TGTGCCACCGCATTGAAACCGGGACAGGGGGCGCACGGTTTGACTGAAGCTTTCTTT CATALKPGQGAHGLTEAFF
NA TRBJ1-6 TRBV7-6 TRBD1 TGTGCCAGCAGTCGCCGGACAAGGGGACAGGCTGATAATTCACCCCTCCACTTT CASSRRTRGQADNSPLHF
NA TRBJ1-5 TRBV2 NA TGTGCCAGCAGCGAAAGGAGTTTCCAGCATTTT CASSERSFQHF
NA TRBJ2-7 TRBV28 TRBD1 TGTGCCAGCAGTTTTGGCGGAATTGGACAGGGGGCTTGGGAGCAGTACTTC CASSFGGIGQGAWEQYF
NA TRBJ2-1 TRBV7-9 NA TGTGCCAGCAGCTTCGACGACTACCAGAGGCGATTAATGAATGAGCAGTTCTTC CASSFDDYQRRLMNEQFF
NA TRBJ2-1 TRBV30 TRBD2 TGTGCCTGGGACGTAGCGGGGTCCTCCAATGAGCAGTTCTTC CAWDVAGSSNEQFF
NA TRBJ1-5 TRBV19 NA TGTGCCAGTAGTACGGACAGAGTCAATCAGCCCCAGCATTTT CASSTDRVNQPQHF
few TRBJ2-1 TRBV11-1 NA TGTGCCAGCAGCTTAGACAGGGTCTCCTACAATGAGCAGTTCTTC CASSLDRVSYNEQFF
NA TRBJ1-5 TRBV4-1 TRBD1 TGCGCCAGCAGCCACCCCAGCGGAACAGGGGGTCAGCCCCAGCATTTT CASSHPSGTGGQPQHF
NA TRBJ1-3 TRBV5-1 NA TGCGCCAGTCAGGGAGGGCCCTCTGGAAACACCATATATTTT CASQGGPSGNTIYF
NA TRBJ2-1 TRBV11-2 TRBD2 TGTGCCAGCCGCGTAGCGGGAGGGGGCAATGAGCAGTTCTTC CASRVAGGGNEQFF
NA TRBJ2-1 TRBV28 TRBD2 TGTGCCAGCAGTTTCCCAAGACTAGCGGCTCAACAATACAATGAGCAGTTCTTC CASSFPRLAAQQYNEQFF
NA TRBJ2-1 TRBV6-6 TRBD2 TGTGCCAGCCGGACTAGCGGACAAGACAATGAGCAGTTCTTC CASRTSGQDNEQFF
NA TRBJ1-5 TRBV19 NA TGTGCCAGTAACTGGAGGGATCAGCCCCAGCATTTT CASNWRDQPQHF
NA TRBJ2-3 TRBV19 TRBD1 TGTGCCAGTAGTATAAGAAAGACAGGGGTAACAGATACGCAGTATTTT CASSIRKTGVTDTQYF
NA TRBJ1-4 TRBV14 TRBD1 TGTGCCAGCAGCAAGGCCAGGCAGGGGGGATCGGAAAAACTGTTTTTT CASSKARQGGSEKLFF
NA TRBJ2-2 TRBV29-1 NA TGCAGCGTATATGACGGGACTCCCGGACCCAGATCCACCGGGGAGCTGTTTTTT CSVYDGTPGPRSTGELFF
NA TRBJ1-2 TRBV7-2 NA TGTGCCAGCAGCCCGGACAGAAACTATGGCTACACCTTC CASSPDRNYGYTF
NA TRBJ2-1 TRBV18 TRBD2 TGTGCCAGCTCCGCCTCCGCGGGAGAGGTTGAGCAGTTCTTC CASSASAGEVEQFF
NA TRBJ2-5 TRBV7-6 TRBD1 TGTGCCAGCAGCTTAGTGGTAGGGGGCAAGGGGGAGACCCAGTACTTC CASSLVVGGKGETQYF
few TRBJ1-6 TRBV19 NA TGTGCCAGTAGTATGGGCAATCGCGGGAATTCACCCCTCCACTTT CASSMGNRGNSPLHF
NA TRBJ1-6 TRBV3-1/TRBV3-2 NA TGTGCCAGCAGCCGAGTATTGATGGTTAATTCACCCCTCCACTTT CASSRVLMVNSPLHF
NA TRBJ2-3 TRBV7-9 TRBD2 TGTGCCAGCTCACCCAGGACTAGCGGCATGGATACGCAGTATTTT CASSPRTSGMDTQYF
NA TRBJ1-1 TRBV18 TRBD1 TGTGCCAGCACCGCAGGGTCAACAGGGGGAACTGAAGCTTTCTTT CASTAGSTGGTEAFF
NA TRBJ2-1 TRBV7-8 TRBD1 TGTGCCAGCAGCTCCACGGGACAGTTATACAATGAGCAGTTCTTC CASSSTGQLYNEQFF
NA TRBJ1-5 TRBV1 NA TGCACCAGCAGCCAAGTTCTTCAGGGGACCCCCATCCCGCCCCAGCATTTT CTSSQVLQGTPIPPQHF
NA TRBJ2-7 TRBV27 TRBD1 TGTGCCAGCAGTCCCGGACAGGGAAAGGCCTACGAGCAGTACTTC CASSPGQGKAYEQYF
NA TRBJ1-6 TRBV5-5 NA TGTGCCAGCAGCCATGGTGGGGGGAATTATAATTCACCCCTCCACTTT CASSHGGGNYNSPLHF
NA TRBJ2-5 TRBV5-1 NA TGCGCCAGCAGCCCAGGGGTACAGTCCTTCCAAGAGACCCAGTACTTC CASSPGVQSFQETQYF
NA TRBJ2-1 TRBV18 TRBD2 TGTGCCAGCTCACTACTAGCGGGGGGGGACAATGAGCAGTTCTTC CASSLLAGGDNEQFF
NA TRBJ1-1 TRBV6-5 NA TGTGCCAGCGGCAAGACAGTGAACACTGAAGCTTTCTTT CASGKTVNTEAFF
NA TRBJ2-3 TRBV19 TRBD2 TGTGCCAGTACCCTCGGGGCTAGCGGCTCAGATACGCAGTATTTT CASTLGASGSDTQYF
NA TRBJ1-1 TRBV7-9 NA TGTGCCAGCAGCCCCGGAGGGTCGGCGAAGGAAGCTTTCTTT CASSPGGSAKEAFF
few TRBJ2-3 TRBV5-1 NA TGCGCCAGCAGCTTGGAAGGGAACAGGCGCACAGATACGCAGTATTTT CASSLEGNRRTDTQYF